The next 14 T cell receptor beta chains were all read from a single sample in a study of T-cell memory formation after mild COVID-19. TCRdb ran MiXCR on the 5' RACE reads and lists one entry per CDR3 protein. This sample has some 130,000 distinct CDR3 sequences; 20% to 25% occur once, and the top ten carry roughly a quarter. Sequencing was done on a sample of PBMCs or a T cell subset sorted from them (not recorded which). These receptors were taken from an adult woman who had mild COVID-19 (a few samples of this study predate the infection). Cell type and time point are not known.

This chain connects TRBV4-2 to TRBJ2-5; perhaps TRBD2 as D (6 bases). The CDR3 length is 17 residues. The V end was cut by 0 bases, the J end by 5 bases, with 19 bases between. CDR1 is LGHNA, CDR2 YNFKEQ, per germline. The chain's CDR3 is CASSQEDRTLRGETQYF. The DNA for the CDR3 is TGTGCCAGCAGCCAAGAAGATAGGACGCTCCGGGGGGAGACCCAGTACTTC.

The chain uses TRBV29-1 and TRBJ2-5, with D possibly TRBD1 on 5 matching bases. Looked up from germline, CDR1 is SQVTM and CDR2 is ANQGSEA. This CDR3 comprises 13 residues. The V and J ends lost 4 bases and 6 bases respectively, with 15 bases between them. The CDR3 loop is CSVGWGLSQTQYF. The CDR3 coding sequence is TGCAGCGTTGGGTGGGGCCTTTCCCAGACCCAGTACTTC.

This clonotype was found many times. This sequence joins TRBV5-6 and TRBJ2-7; no reliable D call. Per the germline V gene, CDR1 is SGHDT and CDR2 is YYEEEE. V was trimmed by 0 bases and J by 6 bases, leaving 10 bases between them. There are 13 residues in the CDR3. CDR3 region: CASSLAGPGEQYF. Here the CDR3 DNA reads TGTGCCAGCAGCTTGGCCGGACCAGGCGAGCAGTACTTC.

V gene TRBV11-2 combines with J gene TRBJ2-3; D may be TRBD2 (5 bases). Germline CDR1 SGHAT, CDR2 FQNNGV. V was trimmed by 7 bases and J by 5 bases, leaving 19 bases between them. CDR3 length equals 15 residues. The CDR3 DNA is TGTGCCAGCATCGACCCCCCTGCCAGCGGAGATACGCAGTATTTT. Its translation: CASIDPPASGDTQYF.

This clonotype was counted between two and nine times. The chain joins TRBV5-1 to TRBJ2-7; no reliable D call. The V gene lost 0 bases and the J gene lost 7 bases, with 8 bases spanning the gap. The CDR3 covers 12 residues. Germline CDR1 reads SGHRS; CDR2 reads YFSETQ. CDR3 protein: CASSLGRQEQYF. CDR3 sequence (DNA): TGCGCCAGCAGCTTGGGACGGCAGGAGCAGTACTTC.

This clonotype has a handful of counts. The CDR3 here is CSVQPETARLLTNYGYTF. CDR3 coding DNA: TGCAGCGTTCAACCTGAGACAGCCCGACTACTTACTAACTATGGCTACACCTTC. This rearrangement joins TRBV29-1 to TRBJ1-2; possibly TRBD1 for D (5 bases). The CDR3 is 18 residues long. Between the trimmed V and J ends, which lost 5 bases and 0 bases, there was a span of 25 bases. The germline gives CDR1 SQVTM, CDR2 ANQGSEA. The whole variable domain, filled in from reference TRBV29-1 and TRBJ1-2, reads SAVISQKPSRDICQRGTSLTIQCQVDSQVTMMFWYRQQPGQSLTLIATANQGSEATYESGFVIDKFPISRPNLTFSTLTVSNMSPEDSSIYLCSVQPETARLLTNYGYTFGSGTRLTVV.

This chain uses TRBV4-2 with TRBJ1-4; no firm D call. Germline lookup yields CDR1 LGHNA and CDR2 YNFKEQ. The ends were cut back, 1 base at V and 0 bases at J, with 15 bases in the middle. The CDR3 length is 18 residues. The CDR3 DNA is TGTGCCAGCAGCCAAGTCGGAGGAAACCTTGCAACTAATGAAAAACTGTTTTTT. Residues: CASSQVGGNLATNEKLFF.

This clonotype occurred a few times. This sequence joins TRBV7-9 and TRBJ2-1; 9 nucleotides agree with TRBD2. CDR3 length: 14 amino acids. CDR1 is SEHNR and CDR2 is FQNEAQ in the germline V gene (reference sequence). The junction had 5 bases not matched to a gene; V was cut back by 4 bases and J by 7 bases. CDR3: CASSSLAGVNEQFF. DNA of the CDR3: TGTGCCAGCAGCTCTTTAGCGGGAGTTAATGAGCAGTTCTTC. Full variable domain (rest looked up from reference TRBV7-9 and TRBJ2-1): DTGVSQNPRHKITKRGQNVTFRCDPISEHNRLYWYRQTLGQGPEFLTYFQNEAQLEKSRLLSDRFSAERPKGSFSTLEIQRTEQGDSAMYLCASSSLAGVNEQFFGPGTRLTVL.

This clonotype was observed a handful of times. The V and J genes are TRBV7-9 and TRBJ1-1; D unresolved. The ends were cut back, 5 bases at V and 0 bases at J, with 7 bases in the middle. Germline V gene lookup returns CDR1 SEHNR and CDR2 FQNEAQ (reference sequence). The CDR3 contains 13 residues. CDR3 nucleotides: TGTGCCAGCAGCGCGGACCTGAACACTGAAGCTTTCTTT. It encodes CASSADLNTEAFF.

This clonotype was counted a few times. The V and J genes are TRBV6-6 and TRBJ2-2; D gene uncertain. CDR3 size: 16 residues. V lost 0 bases to trimming and J lost 0 bases, with 8 bases between them. Germline lookup yields CDR1 MNHNY and CDR2 SVGAGI (reference sequence). CDR3 sequence reads: CASSYSVDANTGELFF. The CDR3 DNA sequence: TGTGCCAGCAGTTACTCGGTGGACGCGAACACCGGGGAGCTGTTTTTT.

The rearrangement joins TRBV5-1 to TRBJ2-5; 7 positions match TRBD2. Germline CDR1 and CDR2: SGHRS and YFSETQ. Unmatched junction bases numbered 4, after V lost 4 bases and J lost 4 bases. The CDR3 has 13 amino acids. CDR3 amino acids: CASSRWGGETQYF. CDR3 sequence (DNA): TGCGCCAGCAGCCGCTGGGGGGGAGAGACCCAGTACTTC.

This clonotype occurred a few times. CDR3 amino acids: CATSRDEQGWGYTF. The CDR3 nucleotides read TGTGCCACCAGCAGAGATGAGCAGGGTTGGGGCTACACCTTC. This chain joins TRBV15 and TRBJ1-2, with a possible D match to TRBD1 (5 bases). The CDR3 runs 14 residues. Germline loops: CDR1 LNHNV, CDR2 YYDKDF (reference sequence). Trimming took off 0 bases at V and 8 bases at J, with 13 bases between the two ends.

The gene calls are TRBV6-2 or TRBV6-3 and TRBJ2-1; 14 bases align to TRBD2. Germline assignment: CDR1 MNHEY and CDR2 SVGEGT. The V segment lost 10 bases and the J segment 0 bases; nucleotides outside the gene matches: 5. The CDR3 sequence is 16 residues long. The CDR3: CATQGTSGSSYNEQFF. The DNA for the CDR3 is TGTGCCACACAAGGGACTAGCGGGAGCTCCTACAATGAGCAGTTCTTC.

The rearrangement joins TRBV9 to TRBJ2-5, with a weak D call TRBD2 (5 bases). The V end lost 0 bases, the J end lost 1 base, and 10 bases lay between the germline ends. The CDR3 has 15 residues. Germline CDR1 reads SGDLS; CDR2 reads YYNGEE. This CDR3 is CASSVGRTLQETQYF. In DNA, the CDR3 is TGTGCCAGCAGCGTAGGAAGGACTCTCCAAGAGACCCAGTACTTC.